The 25 T cell receptor beta chains in this list originate from one sample, sequenced in a study of T cells in narcolepsy (dated by TCRdb to the late 2010s). Libraries were prepared through the immunoSEQ multiplex PCR assay. Not all clones reach the TCRdb copy of this immuneACCESS table, which keeps in-frame sequences only. Checked studies attribute under half of the gap to unresolved V genes and leave the rest unexplained. A total of around 24,000 clones appear in this sample, 80% to 90% of them only once. The ten most abundant clones make up approximately 1.2% of the sample. The sample consisted of CD45RA- memory CD4+ T cells from PBMCs. The meaning of the sample's cell subset or site label: memory T cells sorted ex vivo from peripheral blood. The receptor source for this set is a human donor with narcolepsy.

The chain is built from TRBV29-1 and TRBJ2-5, with 7 bases fitting TRBD2. The assigned J gene may be wrong: the sequence end matches TRBJ2-7 better. CDR3 length: 12 residues. The germline gives CDR1 SQVTM, CDR2 ANQGSEA. The DNA of the CDR3 is TGCAGCGTGGCGACTAGCAATCACGAGCAGTACTTC. Translated: CSVATSNHEQYF.

This chain connects TRBV7-2 to TRBJ2-7; no clear D gene. Germline V lookup: CDR1 SGHTA, CDR2 FQGNSA. Trimming cost V 1 base and J 4 bases, with 14 bases left between them. The CDR3 is 15 amino acids. The CDR3 loop is CASSLGPTPRYEQYF. CDR3 nucleotides: TGTGCCAGCAGCTTAGGCCCGACTCCCCGATACGAGCAGTACTTC. The whole variable domain, remainder taken from reference TRBV7-2 and TRBJ2-7, is GAGVSQSPSNKVTEKGKDVELRCDPISGHTALYWYRQSLGQGLEFLIYFQGNSAPDKSGLPSDRFSAERTGGSVSTLTIQRTQQEDSAVYLCASSLGPTPRYEQYFGPGTRLTVT.

The genes are TRBV7-2 and TRBJ1-4; 7 bases are a match to TRBD1. The CDR3 extends over 14 amino acids. Germline V lookup: CDR1 SGHTA, CDR2 FQGNSA. The V and J ends lost 4 bases and 5 bases, in that order; junction bases with no gene match: 4. This CDR3 is CASSSGTVNEKLFF. The CDR3, as DNA: TGTGCCAGCAGCTCCGGGACAGTGAATGAAAAACTGTTTTTT.

The chain employs TRBV19 and TRBJ2-3, with D tentatively TRBD2 (5 bases). Germline-derived CDR1 and CDR2 are LNHDA and SQIVND (reference sequence). This CDR3 comprises 13 residues. Trimming left V 4 bases short and J 2 bases short, with 7 bases between. The CDR3 DNA sequence: TGTGCCAGTAGTAGCGGGCACACAGATACGCAGTATTTT. Translated: CASSSGHTDTQYF.

V is TRBV27 and J is TRBJ2-6; 9 bases are shared with TRBD1. The CDR3 consists of 21 residues. With V trimmed by 1 base and J by 2 bases, 15 bases remained unmatched. Germline V gene lookup returns CDR1 MNHEY and CDR2 SMNVEV (reference sequence). This CDR3 is CASSLYTPVGTGRAGANVLTF. As DNA, the CDR3 is TGTGCCAGCAGTTTATATACCCCAGTCGGGACAGGGCGCGCTGGGGCCAACGTCCTGACTTTC.

This sequence joins TRBV25-1 and TRBJ1-5; tentatively, D is TRBD1 (5 bases). CDR1 and CDR2 from the germline V gene are MGHDK and SYGVNS. V was pared by 1 base and J by 2 bases, with 9 bases between. The CDR3 spans 15 residues. The CDR3, as DNA: TGTGCCAGCAGTGAATTGGGGGAAGGCAATCAGCCCCAGCATTTT. It is translated as CASSELGEGNQPQHF.

This clone was picked up a small number of times. V usage is TRBV5-6 and J usage is TRBJ2-1; no definite D call. V was pared by 4 bases and J by 10 bases, with 12 bases between. This CDR3 region has 12 residues. The germline V gene encodes CDR1 SGHDT and CDR2 YYEEEE. The CDR3 region has the DNA TGTGCCAGCAGCCCCCGTTTAACAGAGCAGTTCTTC. Its protein product is CASSPRLTEQFF.

This clone was seen only once. This sequence joins TRBV19 and TRBJ2-7; D may be TRBD2 (6 bases). The CDR3 has 15 amino acids. Germline V gene data show CDR1 as LNHDA and CDR2 as SQIVND (reference sequence). With 3 bases removed from V and 0 bases from J, the gap between germline ends came to 12 bases. CDR3 residues: CASSMVAESSYEQYF. CDR3 DNA: TGTGCCAGTAGTATGGTAGCGGAAAGCTCCTACGAGCAGTACTTC.

CDR3 nucleotide sequence: TGTGCCAGCAGCTTAGAGGGCGGCTCCTACAATGAGCAGTTCTTC. Amino acids: CASSLEGGSYNEQFF. The chain is built from TRBV7-2 and TRBJ2-1; D ambiguous. This CDR3 is built from 15 residues. Trimming pared 1 base from V and 0 bases from J, leaving 7 bases between. Germline V gives CDR1 SGHTA, CDR2 FQGNSA.

The chain is built from TRBV5-8 and TRBJ2-5; D is undetermined. The end of the DNA is better explained by TRBJ2-7, so the J call may be wrong. The CDR3 covers 13 residues. In germline, CDR1 is SGHTS, CDR2 YDEGEE. The CDR3 sequence: CASSPLRIHEQYF. CDR3 sequence (DNA): TGTGCCAGCAGCCCCCTAAGAATCCACGAGCAGTACTTC.

The chain is built from TRBV6-5 and TRBJ1-4, with D unresolved. Trimming cost V 6 bases and J 4 bases, with 15 bases left between them. The CDR3 has 15 amino acids. Germline CDR1 MNHEY, CDR2 SVGAGI. The CDR3 DNA follows: TGTGCCAGCAGAAGTACGTCGTCAGTTAATGAAAAACTGTTTTTT. The encoded protein is CASRSTSSVNEKLFF.

The V and J genes are TRBV5-8 and TRBJ2-7; tentatively, D is TRBD1 (6 bases). V lost 5 bases, J lost 2 bases, and 14 bases lay in between. This CDR3 comprises 14 residues. Looked up from germline, CDR1 is SGHTS and CDR2 is YDEGEE. CDR3 sequence (DNA): TGTGCCAGCAGAAGCTTTACAGGGCCCTACGAGCAGTACTTC. Translating gives CASRSFTGPYEQYF.

The genes are TRBV6-6 and TRBJ1-5; TRBD1 aligns across 10 bases. The CDR3 is made up of 15 amino acids. With 3 bases clipped from V and 6 bases from J, the junction kept 5 bases outside the gene matches. CDR1 MNHNY and CDR2 SVGAGI come from the germline V gene (reference sequence). The CDR3 loop reads CASSYETGGVQPQHF. DNA for the CDR3: TGTGCCAGCAGTTATGAGACAGGGGGCGTTCAGCCCCAGCATTTT.

V is TRBV18 and J is TRBJ1-4; a weak D match, TRBD1 (6 bases). This CDR3 spans 16 amino acids. Germline V gene data show CDR1 as KGHSH and CDR2 as LQKENI. The V gene lost 3 bases and the J gene lost 10 bases, with 21 bases spanning the gap. This chain's CDR3 is CASSPESLGGRGKLFF. CDR3 nucleotide sequence: TGTGCCAGCTCACCGGAGTCACTAGGGGGACGAGGAAAACTGTTTTTT.

The chain is built from TRBV7-9 and TRBJ2-2; D unclear. Germline lookup yields CDR1 SEHNR and CDR2 FQNEAQ (reference sequence). The CDR3 contains 15 residues. V was cut by 6 bases and J by 0 bases, with 11 bases left in between. CDR3 sequence reads: CASSPDTPNTGELFF. In DNA, the CDR3 is TGTGCCAGCAGTCCCGACACCCCGAACACCGGGGAGCTGTTTTTT.

This clone was observed once. This sequence joins TRBV28 and TRBJ2-1; D gene ambiguous. This CDR3 comprises 12 residues. Germline CDR1 MDHEN, CDR2 SYDVKM. V lost 6 bases to trimming and J lost 7 bases, with 10 bases between them. The chain's CDR3 is CASSLAPNEQFF. CDR3 bases: TGTGCCAGCAGCTTAGCCCCAAATGAGCAGTTCTTC.

V is TRBV6-5 and J is TRBJ1-2, with TRBD1 identical over 7 bases. Looked up from germline, CDR1 is MNHEY and CDR2 is SVGAGI. The CDR3 consists of 14 residues. Germline trimming cut 2 bases from V and 4 bases from J; bases unmatched to any gene: 4. The DNA of the CDR3 is TGTGCCAGCAGTTACACCTGGGACAGCTATGGCTACACCTTC. Protein: CASSYTWDSYGYTF.

The rearrangement links TRBV6-5 to TRBJ1-3; D not certain. V lost 5 bases, J lost 3 bases, and 11 bases lay in between. This CDR3 region has 14 residues. Germline V gene lookup returns CDR1 MNHEY and CDR2 SVGAGI. The CDR3 spells CASSATTGGNTIYF. The CDR3 nucleotides are TGTGCCAGCAGTGCGACGACTGGTGGAAACACCATATATTTT.

The rearrangement uses TRBV6-4 and TRBJ2-1; D ambiguous. Germline V CDR1 and CDR2: MRHNA, SNTAGT. The ends were cut back, 6 bases at V and 6 bases at J, with 12 bases in the middle. CDR3 length: 13 residues. The CDR3 sequence: CASSLEALNEQFF. The CDR3 coding sequence is TGTGCCAGCAGCCTCGAAGCCCTCAATGAGCAGTTCTTC.

The chain couples TRBV25-1 to TRBJ2-1; TRBD2 matches at 13 bases. From germline, CDR1 is MGHDK and CDR2 SYGVNS. After removal of 4 bases from V and 7 bases from J, the junction contained 4 bases not matched to a gene. This CDR3 region has 15 residues. The CDR3 reads CASSVRLAGGNEQFF. Here the CDR3 DNA reads TGTGCCAGCAGTGTAAGACTAGCGGGAGGAAATGAGCAGTTCTTC. Combining the CDR3 with reference TRBV25-1 and TRBJ2-1 gives the whole variable domain EADIYQTPRYLVIGTGKKITLECSQTMGHDKMYWYQQDPGMELHLIHYSYGVNSTEKGDLSSESTVSRIRTEHFPLTLESARPSHTSQYLCASSVRLAGGNEQFFGPGTRLTVL.

CDR3 nucleotides: TGTGCCAGCAGCATCACACGGGGCCGGTTCTTC. Encoded protein: CASSITRGRFF. This chain joins TRBV7-2 and TRBJ2-1, with D perhaps given as TRBD1 or TRBD2 (5 bases each). This CDR3 is 11 amino acids long. V shed 5 bases and J shed 15 bases, with 14 bases lying between them. Germline-derived CDR1 and CDR2 are SGHTA and FQGNSA.

The CDR3 DNA follows: TGTGCCAGCCAAGTCTACAATGAGCAGTTCTTC. Amino acid sequence: CASQVYNEQFF. The chain employs TRBV19 and TRBJ2-1; D gene unclear. Trimming cost V 9 bases and J 3 bases, with 6 bases left between them. This CDR3 has 11 amino acids. The germline V gene has CDR1 LNHDA and CDR2 SQIVND (reference sequence).

The J gene is TRBJ1-1, the V gene TRBV6-5; maybe TRBD1 (6 bases). The V gene's germline CDR1 is MNHEY and CDR2 SVGAGI. This CDR3 spans 15 amino acids. Trimming shortened V by 6 bases and J by 6 bases, and 20 bases separated the two germline ends. CDR3 sequence (DNA): TGTGCCAGCAGGTCAGGGGAATTGAGAGTCGCTGAAGCTTTCTTT. This translates into CASRSGELRVAEAFF.

The chain combines TRBV6-5 with TRBJ1-1; a weak D match, TRBD1 (5 bases). CDR1 and CDR2 (germline): MNHEY, SVGAGI. This CDR3 spans 13 amino acids. V was shortened by 6 bases and J by 1 base, with 9 bases between the two germline ends. CDR3 protein: CASRNGQNTEAFF. As DNA, the CDR3 is TGTGCCAGCAGAAACGGACAGAACACTGAAGCTTTCTTT.

This chain uses TRBV4-2 with TRBJ2-3, with TRBD2 matching 8 bases. The trim removed 4 bases at V and 2 bases at J, leaving 5 bases unmatched. The CDR3 runs to 15 residues. CDR1 and CDR2 from the germline V gene are LGHNA and YNFKEQ. CDR3: CASSPMTSDTDTQYF. The CDR3 DNA sequence: TGTGCCAGCAGCCCCATGACTAGCGACACAGATACGCAGTATTTT.